Below are 26 T cell receptor beta chains sequenced from a single sample in a study of monozygotic twins with cystic fibrosis. Libraries were prepared by immunoSEQ multiplex PCR; TCRdb keeps only in-frame clonotypes and omits some of them. The sample lists some 35,000 clones, approximately 70% occurring once. The sequenced material came from blood. Receptor source: a girl between 5 and 17 years old with cystic fibrosis.

V usage is TRBV6-4 and J usage is TRBJ2-7; TRBD1 matches at 12 bases. The CDR3 extends over 13 amino acids. Germline CDR1 reads MRHNA; CDR2 reads SNTAGT. Trimming at V came to 7 bases and at J to 5 bases, leaving 3 bases not matched to a gene. DNA for the CDR3: TGTGCCAGCATGGGACAGGGGGCAAACGAGCAGTACTTC. This translates into CASMGQGANEQYF.

This clone appeared a few times. The genes are TRBV5-1 and TRBJ2-7; possibly TRBD1 or TRBD2 for D (6 bases each). The germline V gene encodes CDR1 SGHRS and CDR2 YFSETQ. The CDR3 extends over 14 amino acids. The CDR3 region is CASSLGAGGYEQYV. The CDR3 DNA is TGCGCCAGCAGTTTGGGGGCCGGGGGCTACGAGCAGTACGTC.

The gene calls are TRBV5-1 and TRBJ1-2; D remains unclear. V gave up 0 bases and J gave up 6 bases, with 18 bases separating them. The CDR3 has 16 amino acids. Per germline, CDR1 SGHRS and CDR2 YFSETQ. CDR3 nucleotide sequence: TGCGCCAGCAGCTTGGAAGGCAGGCCGAGGGATAATGGCTACACCTTC. Translated, it gives CASSLEGRPRDNGYTF.

The chain recombines TRBV7-2 with TRBJ1-3; no clear D gene. V lost 3 bases, J lost 0 bases, and 12 bases lay in between. CDR3 length: 16 amino acids. CDR1 and CDR2 (germline): SGHTA, FQGNSA. The CDR3 sequence: CASSFGRILSGNTIYF. CDR3 coding DNA: TGTGCCAGCAGCTTCGGACGGATCCTCTCTGGAAACACCATATATTTT. The whole variable domain, remainder taken from reference TRBV7-2 and TRBJ1-3, is GAGVSQSPSNKVTEKGKDVELRCDPISGHTALYWYRQSLGQGLEFLIYFQGNSAPDKSGLPSDRFSAERTGGSVSTLTIQRTQQEDSAVYLCASSFGRILSGNTIYFGEGSWLTVV.

The V and J genes are TRBV4-3 and TRBJ2-7; TRBD2 might be the D (6 bases). V was clipped by 1 base and J by 6 bases, with 19 bases between them. The CDR3 is 16 residues long. Germline V gene lookup returns CDR1 LGHNA and CDR2 YSLEER. The CDR3 coding sequence is TGCGCCAGCAGCCAAGCAATAACGGGACTTCTTCGCGAGCAGTACTTC. Amino acid sequence: CASSQAITGLLREQYF.

This clone was counted a few times. This rearrangement joins TRBV10-3 to TRBJ1-5; D is uncertain. With 0 bases removed from V and 10 bases from J, the gap between germline ends came to 10 bases. The CDR3 covers 13 residues. CDR1 is ENHRY, CDR2 SYGVKD, per germline. The CDR3: CAISESGSGPQHF. CDR3 nucleotide sequence: TGTGCCATCAGTGAGTCAGGGAGTGGACCCCAGCATTTT.

This clone was seen just once. The gene calls are TRBV30 and TRBJ2-4, with TRBD1 matching 7 bases. CDR1 is GTSNPN, CDR2 SVGIG, per germline (reference sequence). This CDR3 is built from 16 residues. After removal of 0 bases from V and 0 bases from J, the junction contained 5 bases not matched to a gene. The CDR3 here is CAWSVVGGLAKNIQYF. For the CDR3, the DNA is TGTGCCTGGAGTGTCGTAGGGGGCCTAGCCAAAAACATTCAGTACTTC.

This clone was detected once. V usage is TRBV7-6 and J usage is TRBJ2-7; TRBD1 aligns across 9 bases. There are 14 residues in the CDR3. The germline gives CDR1 SGHVS, CDR2 FNYEAQ. After removal of 5 bases from V and 7 bases from J, the junction contained 9 bases not matched to a gene. CDR3 in amino acids: CASSARQGGREQYF. DNA for the CDR3: TGTGCCAGCAGCGCTCGACAGGGGGGTCGTGAGCAGTACTTC.

The CDR3 sequence is CASSVIAGGPTDTQYF. The DNA of the CDR3 is TGTGCCAGCAGCGTTATAGCGGGAGGGCCCACAGATACGCAGTATTTT. This chain uses TRBV9 with TRBJ2-3; 11 nucleotides match TRBD2. The CDR3 totals 16 residues. Trimming took 2 bases from V and 2 from J; bases not matched to a gene: 4. Germline loops: CDR1 SGDLS, CDR2 YYNGEE.

This chain connects TRBV10-2 to TRBJ2-2; 7 bases map to TRBD2. CDR3 length: 18 residues. Germline lookup yields CDR1 WSHSY and CDR2 SAAADI. V lost 1 base, J lost 2 bases, and 10 bases stayed unmatched. The CDR3: CASSEWRLAKDNTGELFF. CDR3 in DNA: TGCGCCAGCAGTGAGTGGCGACTAGCAAAGGATAACACCGGGGAGCTGTTTTTT.

This sequence joins TRBV7-9 and TRBJ1-2; a possible D gene is TRBD1 (5 bases). The V gene's germline CDR1 is SEHNR and CDR2 FQNEAQ (reference sequence). V was shortened by 5 bases and J by 7 bases, with 23 bases between the two germline ends. The CDR3 consists of 16 residues. This CDR3 reads CASSLPSDSFSSGYTF. CDR3 DNA: TGTGCCAGCAGCCTCCCATCAGACAGTTTCTCGAGTGGCTACACCTTC.

This clone was recorded only once. This chain connects TRBV7-9 to TRBJ2-7; TRBD2 is a possible D gene (6 bases). CDR3 length: 13 residues. The germline V and J ends were trimmed by 1 base and 6 bases, with 10 bases remaining between them. Germline CDR1 reads SEHNR; CDR2 reads FQNEAQ (reference sequence). As DNA, the CDR3 is TGTGCCAGCAGCTTAGGTGGGGGGAGCGAGCAGTACTTC. Translating it yields CASSLGGGSEQYF. Full variable domain (missing parts from reference TRBV7-9 and TRBJ2-7): DTGVSQNPRHKITKRGQNVTFRCDPISEHNRLYWYRQTLGQGPEFLTYFQNEAQLEKSRLLSDRFSAERPKGSFSTLEIQRTEQGDSAMYLCASSLGGGSEQYFGPGTRLTVT.

The V gene is TRBV7-9, the J gene TRBJ1-1; 7 bases are a match to TRBD1. This CDR3 is built from 15 residues. Per germline, CDR1 SEHNR and CDR2 FQNEAQ (reference sequence). Germline trimming cut 5 bases from V and 0 bases from J; bases unmatched to any gene: 6. The CDR3 is CASSKGDRMNTEAFF. In nucleotides, the CDR3 is TGTGCCAGCAGCAAAGGGGACAGAATGAACACTGAAGCTTTCTTT.

The CDR3 DNA sequence: TGCGCCAGCCTAGAGGGGCCCTCCGAGCAGTACGTC. As protein: CASLEGPSEQYV. The chain links TRBV10-1 to TRBJ2-7; D tentatively fits TRBD1 or TRBD2 (5 bases each). CDR1 WNHNN and CDR2 SYGVQD come from the germline V gene (reference sequence). This CDR3 has 12 residues. V was cut by 8 bases and J by 6 bases, with 14 bases left in between.

J is TRBJ1-5 and V is TRBV28, with 8 bases that match TRBD1. Germline V lookup: CDR1 MDHEN, CDR2 SYDVKM. CDR3 size: 17 residues. The junction had 11 bases not matched to a gene; V was cut back by 3 bases and J by 4 bases. CDR3 nucleotide sequence: TGTGCCAGCAGTTTGGGGGGTGCAGGGGGCATTAATCAGCCCCAGCATTTT. Its translation: CASSLGGAGGINQPQHF.

The chain carries TRBV7-9 and TRBJ2-5; TRBD2 might be the D (6 bases). This CDR3 spans 14 amino acids. The V end was cut by 3 bases, the J end by 5 bases, with 13 bases between. Germline values: CDR1 SEHNR, CDR2 FQNEAQ (reference sequence). In nucleotides, the CDR3 is TGTGCCAGCAGCTTGGTTAGCGGAGGGGAGACCCAGTACTTC. Translated, it gives CASSLVSGGETQYF.

The chain has TRBV28 and TRBJ2-7; 11 positions match TRBD1. Per the germline V gene, CDR1 is MDHEN and CDR2 is SYDVKM. The CDR3 runs 14 residues. V lost 3 bases, J lost 3 bases, and 1 base stayed unmatched. In DNA form, the CDR3 reads TGTGCCAGCAGTTTGGGACAGGGGGTCTACGAGCAGTACTTC. This codes for CASSLGQGVYEQYF.

The chain employs TRBV20-1 and TRBJ2-5; D is unclear. Germline assignment: CDR1 DFQATT and CDR2 SNEGSKA (reference sequence). The V end was cut by 5 bases, the J end by 0 bases, with 4 bases between. The CDR3 length is 11 residues. The CDR3: CSARYQETQYF. CDR3 coding DNA: TGCAGTGCTCGGTACCAAGAGACCCAGTACTTC.

CDR3 nucleotides: TGCGCCAGCAGCCACGGCAGGACACCCTACAATGAGCAGTTCTTC. Amino acids: CASSHGRTPYNEQFF. The rearrangement uses TRBV4-3 and TRBJ2-1, with D tentatively TRBD1 (5 bases). The germline gives CDR1 LGHNA, CDR2 YSLEER. CDR3 length equals 15 residues. Trimming removed 3 bases at V and 2 bases at J, with 11 bases between.

The rearrangement links TRBV30 to TRBJ2-3; D is undetermined. The germline V gene has CDR1 GTSNPN and CDR2 SVGIG (reference sequence). There are 13 residues in the CDR3. V gave up 5 bases and J gave up 5 bases, with 14 bases separating them. CDR3 bases: TGTGCCTGGCAAAGCCGTGGAAGAGATACGCAGTATTTT. Translating it yields CAWQSRGRDTQYF.

The chain carries TRBV5-6 and TRBJ2-7; unclear D gene. V was trimmed by 4 bases and J by 0 bases, leaving 17 bases between them. Per germline, CDR1 SGHDT and CDR2 YYEEEE. The CDR3 is 16 amino acids. DNA for the CDR3: TGTGCCAGCAGCCGTGCAGAGCTACCTAGCTCCTACGAGCAGTACGTC. This translates into CASSRAELPSSYEQYV.

The table lists this clone with a count of one. The chain employs TRBV6-6 and TRBJ1-1, with 7 bases lining up with TRBD1. The J segment lost 0 bases and the V segment lost 6 bases, leaving 4 bases of the junction unmatched. Germline-derived CDR1 and CDR2 are MNHNY and SVGAGI (reference sequence). CDR3 length: 14 amino acids. The CDR3 reads CASSLGQLNTEAFF. In DNA form, the CDR3 reads TGTGCCAGCAGCCTGGGACAGTTGAACACTGAAGCTTTCTTT.

The genes are TRBV6-5 and TRBJ2-1; D perhaps matches TRBD1 (6 bases). The germline V and J ends were trimmed by 10 bases and 5 bases, with 18 bases remaining between them. The CDR3 runs to 14 residues. Germline values: CDR1 MNHEY, CDR2 SVGAGI. As DNA, the CDR3 is TGTGCCATTGGGGTCAGGGGCGGAAACAATGAGCAGTTCTTC. Residues: CAIGVRGGNNEQFF.

This clone occurred a few times. CDR3: CATVTGMWNTEAFF. DNA of the CDR3: TGTGCCACAGTTACAGGGATGTGGAACACTGAAGCTTTCTTT. This chain joins TRBV7-8 and TRBJ1-1; a weak D match, TRBD1 (6 bases). This CDR3 region has 14 residues. Germline V gene sequence: CDR1 SGHVS, CDR2 FQNEAQ. V shed 10 bases and J shed 1 base, with 16 bases lying between them.

The chain combines TRBV19 with TRBJ1-2; weak D call: TRBD1 (5 bases). CDR1 is LNHDA, CDR2 SQIVND, per germline (reference sequence). The CDR3 sequence is 15 residues long. Trimming took 5 bases from V and 0 from J, leaving 13 bases between them. The DNA of the CDR3 is TGTGCCAGTAGTCCACCCGGGGGGGCTAACTATGGCTACACCTTC. Its translation: CASSPPGGANYGYTF. Full variable domain (remainder filled in from reference TRBV19 and TRBJ1-2): DGGITQSPKYLFRKEGQNVTLSCEQNLNHDAMYWYRQDPGQGLRLIYYSQIVNDFQKGDIAEGYSVSREKKESFPLTVTSAQKNPTAFYLCASSPPGGANYGYTFGSGTRLTVV.

This chain connects TRBV7-2 to TRBJ2-1; TRBD2 matches at 15 bases. The V and J ends lost 5 bases and 9 bases, in that order; junction bases with no gene match: 8. Germline values: CDR1 SGHTA, CDR2 FQGNSA. This CDR3 is built from 16 residues. DNA of the CDR3: TGTGCCAGCAGCCTCCGGACTAGCGGGAGGGCCCCTGAGCAGTTCTTC. Translating gives CASSLRTSGRAPEQFF.